Included here is one T cell receptor (beta chain) sequence, with context. CDR1 and CDR2 from the germline V gene are SGHNT and YENEEA. V shed 4 bases, J shed 5 bases, and the junction held 11 bases outside the gene matches. This CDR3 region has 16 residues. Authors' analysis steps: It was from reference gene primer amplification that nucleated cell counts were estimated. The repertoire was sequenced with immunoSEQ multiplex PCR; TCRdb's copy has only in-frame clones and lacks some. V, J and clone size reflect that table, while D and trimming were determined from the DNA. Of about 250,000 clones listed, approximately 86% are singletons. This specimen belongs to a study of blood T cell repertoires in COVID-19. Study information: COVID-19 samples collected from the United States, Italy and Spain covered acute and convalescent phases. T cells, B-cell-depleted T cells, or PBMCs supplied cDNA or gDNA.

The material sequenced was peripheral blood. This clonotype originated in a human donor in a cohort sampled during active COVID-19. The chain recombines TRBV11-3 with TRBJ2-1, with 7 bases identical to TRBD2. CDR3 loop: CASSSADGRYHNEQFF. The CDR3, as DNA: TGTGCCAGCAGCTCAGCTGACGGGAGGTACCACAATGAGCAGTTCTTC.